A single sample gave rise to the 10 T cell receptor beta chains below, sequenced in a study of blood T cell repertoires in COVID-19. TCRdb's copy holds only in-frame clones and misses some; the assay was immunoSEQ multiplex PCR. The sample holds 290,000 or so clones, approximately 90% seen once. Sequencing input: peripheral blood. Source of these receptors: a man aged 18 to 30 with active or convalescent COVID-19.

This chain uses TRBV7-2 with TRBJ1-1, with D unclear. This CDR3 contains 14 residues. CDR1 is SGHTA and CDR2 is FQGNSA in the germline V gene. Trimming stripped 3 bases from V and 6 bases from J, with 14 bases between. The CDR3 loop is CASSFQDFIAEAFF. As DNA, the CDR3 is TGTGCCAGCAGCTTCCAGGATTTTATCGCTGAAGCTTTCTTT.

V is TRBV29-1 and J is TRBJ1-4; weak D call: TRBD1 (5 bases). The CDR3 consists of 12 residues. The V end was cut by 5 bases, the J end by 4 bases, with 8 bases between. The germline gives CDR1 SQVTM, CDR2 ANQGSEA. For the CDR3, the DNA is TGCAGCGTTCGGAGGGGTAATGAAAAACTGTTTTTT. It codes for CSVRRGNEKLFF.

This chain joins TRBV19 and TRBJ1-2, with 11 bases matching TRBD1. Germline CDR1 is LNHDA and CDR2 is SQIVND (reference sequence). CDR3 length: 14 residues. The V segment lost 4 bases and the J segment 4 bases; nucleotides outside the gene matches: 2. The CDR3 loop reads CASSRDRGSYGYTF. In nucleotides, the CDR3 is TGTGCCAGTAGTAGGGACAGGGGGAGCTATGGCTACACCTTC.

This clone has just one count. The chain is built from TRBV19 and TRBJ2-1; TRBD2 matches at 9 bases. J was trimmed by 7 bases and V by 5 bases; bases with no gene match: 9. Germline V lookup: CDR1 LNHDA, CDR2 SQIVND (reference sequence). CDR3 length: 15 residues. CDR3 in amino acids: CASSPAGGRWNEQFF. The CDR3 nucleotides read TGTGCCAGTAGTCCTGCGGGGGGGCGGTGGAATGAGCAGTTCTTC.

This chain uses TRBV7-6 with TRBJ1-4; 9 bases are a match to TRBD1. CDR3 length: 15 amino acids. Germline CDR1 is SGHVS and CDR2 is FNYEAQ. Trimming at V came to 2 bases and at J to 5 bases, leaving 3 bases not matched to a gene. The CDR3 here is CASSLTGGTNEKLFF. The CDR3 nucleotides read TGTGCCAGCAGCTTAACAGGGGGCACAAATGAAAAACTGTTTTTT.

The chain links TRBV11-3 to TRBJ2-1; TRBD1 is a possible D gene (6 bases). In germline, CDR1 is SGHNT, CDR2 YENEEA. The CDR3 is 14 residues long. Trimming left V 5 bases short and J 5 bases short, with 13 bases between. For the CDR3, the DNA is TGTGCCAGCAGCACCACGGGACACGACAATGAGCAGTTCTTC. Encoded protein: CASSTTGHDNEQFF.

V and J are TRBV2 and TRBJ1-3, with D possibly matching TRBD1 (5 bases). There are 14 residues in the CDR3. Germline V gives CDR1 SNHLY, CDR2 FYNNEI. V lost 8 bases to trimming and J lost 1 base, with 12 bases between them. CDR3 coding DNA: TGTGCCAGCGTGCCTAGGGGTTCTGGAAACACCATATATTTT. This encodes CASVPRGSGNTIYF.

In this sample, this clone turned up once. The rearrangement joins TRBV5-4 to TRBJ1-6, with no clear D. Trimming removed 5 bases from V and 2 bases from J, with 5 bases in between. CDR1 and CDR2 (germline): SGHNT, YYREEE (reference sequence). The CDR3 length is 13 residues. The CDR3 loop is CASRAAYNSPLHF. CDR3 DNA sequence: TGTGCCAGCAGGGCAGCCTATAATTCACCCCTCCACTTT.

The chain is built from TRBV5-1 and TRBJ2-1; weak D call: TRBD2 (6 bases). Trimming removed 4 bases at V and 5 bases at J, with 16 bases between. Germline V lookup: CDR1 SGHRS, CDR2 YFSETQ. This CDR3 comprises 15 residues. The CDR3 DNA reads TGCGCCAGCAGCAGGACGGGACTGAAAGACAATGAGCAGTTCTTC. Protein: CASSRTGLKDNEQFF.

The rearrangement uses TRBV6-5 and TRBJ1-2; maybe TRBD1 (6 bases). The CDR3 has 15 amino acids. Deletions cut 4 bases from V and 4 bases from J, with 16 bases between. Germline CDR1 MNHEY, CDR2 SVGAGI. CDR3 nucleotides: TGTGCCAGCAGTTTTACCCTGACAGGTGTCTATGGCTACACCTTC. Protein product: CASSFTLTGVYGYTF.